This T cell receptor beta chain was documented in a study of neurological immune-mediated disorders. Overall study results and limits: Multiple sclerosis patients had less TCR clonal expansion than even healthy controls, unlike HTLV-1-associated myelopathy.

At least ten counts were recorded for this clonotype. What it binds is not known. Germline loops: CDR1 MNHEY, CDR2 SMNVEV (reference sequence). V lost 6 bases and J 0 bases, leaving 10 bases between the germline ends. The CDR3 totals 14 residues. With 10-nucleotide random UMIs included, cDNA was synthesized by 5'RACE. TCRdb re-analysed the 5' RACE reads in MiXCR, keeping a single row per CDR3 protein. The data show 26,000 or so distinct CDR3 sequences, 9.5% to 15% seen once. The chain is built from TRBV27 and TRBJ2-3; D not certain. This TCR came from a man aged 55-75 years in good health. Sequencing was done on a sample of PBMCs. The CDR3 region is CASRTPSSTDTQYF. DNA of the CDR3: TGTGCCAGCAGAACTCCCTCTAGCACAGATACGCAGTATTTT.